The 32 T cell receptor beta chains presented below share a single source sample, sequenced in a study of blood T cell repertoires in COVID-19. Measured with immunoSEQ multiplex PCR; TCRdb has only the in-frame clones, and not every one. The repertoire holds tens of thousands of clones, with 85% to 90% as singletons. Sequencing used peripheral blood. The receptors derive from a man aged 50-60 years with acute or convalescent COVID-19.

V and J are TRBV2 and TRBJ1-1; 10 bases align to TRBD1. V lost 5 bases, J lost 4 bases, and 4 bases stayed unmatched. The length of the CDR3 is 14 residues. Germline loops: CDR1 SNHLY, CDR2 FYNNEI. Here the CDR3 DNA reads TGTGCCAGCAGTCCGGGACAGGGGCCCACTGAAGCTTTCTTT. Its translation: CASSPGQGPTEAFF.

This chain joins TRBV10-3 and TRBJ1-1; 7 bases line up with TRBD1. The CDR3 is 13 residues long. V gave up 11 bases and J gave up 1 base; unmatched junction bases: 7. Looked up from germline, CDR1 is ENHRY and CDR2 is SYGVKD. CDR3 loop: CACRQGGNTEAFF. CDR3 DNA sequence: TGTGCCTGCCGACAGGGCGGGAACACTGAAGCTTTCTTT.

Only a few counts were recorded for this clone. J is TRBJ1-6 and V is TRBV19; no reliable D call. The V gene's germline CDR1 is LNHDA and CDR2 SQIVND (reference sequence). This CDR3 spans 17 amino acids. V lost 5 bases, J lost 4 bases, and 18 bases lay in between. The CDR3 sequence is CASSPRPGRIYNSPLHF. The CDR3 DNA sequence: TGTGCCAGTAGTCCCAGGCCAGGAAGGATTTATAATTCACCCCTCCACTTT.

The rearrangement uses TRBV13 and TRBJ1-1; the D is unclear. The CDR3 has 14 amino acids. The V and J ends lost 2 bases and 0 bases respectively, with 7 bases between them. Germline CDR1 and CDR2: PRHDT and FYEKMQ (reference sequence). CDR3 sequence (DNA): TGTGCCAGCAGCTTACGGGAGCTGAACACTGAAGCTTTCTTT. Its translation is CASSLRELNTEAFF. Full variable domain (outside the CDR3, taken from reference TRBV13 and TRBJ1-1): AAGVIQSPRHLIKEKRETATLKCYPIPRHDTVYWYQQGPGQDPQFLISFYEKMQSDKGSIPDRFSAQQFSDYHSELNMSSLELGDSALYFCASSLRELNTEAFFGQGTRLTVV.

V usage is TRBV12-3 or TRBV12-4 and J usage is TRBJ1-1, with D unclear. The CDR3 has 12 amino acids. V dropped 3 bases and J dropped 3 bases, with 5 bases sitting between them. In nucleotides, the CDR3 is TGTGCCAGCAGTTTCCAGTACACTGAAGCTTTCTTT. The encoded protein is CASSFQYTEAFF.

V is TRBV5-1 and J is TRBJ1-1; D gene uncertain. The length of the CDR3 is 13 residues. Germline assignment: CDR1 SGHRS and CDR2 YFSETQ. V lost 1 base and J 0 bases, leaving 4 bases between the germline ends. The CDR3 coding sequence is TGCGCCAGCAGCTTGTTAGTGAACACTGAAGCTTTCTTT. Protein: CASSLLVNTEAFF. Full variable domain (missing parts from reference TRBV5-1 and TRBJ1-1): KAGVTQTPRYLIKTRGQQVTLSCSPISGHRSVSWYQQTPGQGLQFLFEYFSETQRNKGNFPGRFSGRQFSNSRSEMNVSTLELGDSALYLCASSLLVNTEAFFGQGTRLTVV.

The chain has TRBV30 and TRBJ1-2, with 9 bases fitting TRBD1. Germline V lookup: CDR1 GTSNPN, CDR2 SVGIG (reference sequence). This CDR3 contains 17 residues. V lost 3 bases, J lost 2 bases, and 13 bases stayed unmatched. The DNA of the CDR3 is TGTGCCTGGAGCCCCGGGACAGGGTATTTATTGAACTATGGCTACACCTTC. Its translation: CAWSPGTGYLLNYGYTF.

J is TRBJ1-2 and V is TRBV9; D is unclear. Germline CDR1 and CDR2: SGDLS and YYNGEE. This CDR3 has 15 residues. The germline V and J ends were trimmed by 4 bases and 8 bases, with 21 bases remaining between them. CDR3: CASSPGLLARLGYTF. The CDR3 nucleotides read TGTGCCAGCAGCCCCGGACTGTTAGCTCGTCTGGGCTACACCTTC.

The chain joins TRBV7-9 to TRBJ2-7, with D perhaps TRBD2 (5 bases). Trimming shortened V by 2 bases and J by 7 bases, and 9 bases separated the two germline ends. CDR1 SEHNR and CDR2 FQNEAQ come from the germline V gene (reference sequence). The CDR3 consists of 12 residues. The chain's CDR3 is CASSLTPGEQYF. Here the CDR3 DNA reads TGTGCCAGCAGCTTAACCCCGGGGGAGCAGTACTTC.

The chain links TRBV19 to TRBJ1-2; no definite D call. V shed 1 base and J shed 4 bases, with 10 bases lying between them. The germline CDR1 and CDR2 sequences are LNHDA and SQIVND (reference sequence). The CDR3 runs 14 residues. The CDR3 nucleotides are TGTGCCAGTAGTATAGGGGCAGGAAGCTATGGCTACACCTTC. Encoded protein: CASSIGAGSYGYTF. Full variable domain (missing parts from reference TRBV19 and TRBJ1-2): DGGITQSPKYLFRKEGQNVTLSCEQNLNHDAMYWYRQDPGQGLRLIYYSQIVNDFQKGDIAEGYSVSREKKESFPLTVTSAQKNPTAFYLCASSIGAGSYGYTFGSGTRLTVV.

The gene calls are TRBV18 and TRBJ2-7; D ambiguous. Looked up from germline, CDR1 is KGHSH and CDR2 is LQKENI. Trimming shortened V by 1 base and J by 2 bases, and 9 bases separated the two germline ends. The CDR3 is 14 residues long. CDR3: CASSPRDFPYEQYF. CDR3 DNA sequence: TGTGCCAGCTCACCACGAGACTTTCCCTACGAGCAGTACTTC.

The chain couples TRBV7-2 to TRBJ2-5, with 10 positions matching TRBD1. After removal of 4 bases from V and 2 bases from J, the junction contained 7 bases not matched to a gene. The CDR3 length is 16 residues. Germline loops: CDR1 SGHTA, CDR2 FQGNSA. The CDR3 DNA reads TGTGCCAGCAGCTGGCGGGGACAGGGGACGCAAGAGACCCAGTACTTC. Translated: CASSWRGQGTQETQYF.

The V gene is TRBV6-5, the J gene TRBJ1-1; TRBD1 aligns across 8 bases. This CDR3 has 16 residues. Trimming cost V 2 bases and J 1 base; bases outside gene matches: 6. The germline V gene has CDR1 MNHEY and CDR2 SVGAGI. The CDR3 region is CASSYKTGAGNTEAFF. CDR3 nucleotides: TGTGCCAGCAGTTACAAGACAGGGGCAGGGAACACTGAAGCTTTCTTT.

The chain is built from TRBV19 and TRBJ1-3; TRBD1 might be the D (6 bases). The germline gives CDR1 LNHDA, CDR2 SQIVND (reference sequence). The CDR3 is 15 amino acids. V was pared by 1 base and J by 2 bases, with 9 bases between. The CDR3 coding sequence is TGTGCCAGTAGTATAGCGGACAGCCCTGGAAACACCATATATTTT. Its protein product is CASSIADSPGNTIYF.

The chain has TRBV14 and TRBJ1-1; D remains ambiguous. V lost 2 bases, J lost 3 bases, and 16 bases lay in between. CDR3 length: 16 residues. The germline gives CDR1 SGHDN, CDR2 FVKESK. CDR3 sequence: CASSQKGPRRDTEAFF. DNA for the CDR3: TGTGCCAGCAGCCAAAAGGGTCCCCGGCGGGACACTGAAGCTTTCTTT.

This chain links TRBV29-1 with TRBJ2-7; 10 positions agree with TRBD1. Germline assignment: CDR1 SQVTM and CDR2 ANQGSEA. The junction had 3 bases not matched to a gene; V was cut back by 7 bases and J by 0 bases. CDR3 length: 13 amino acids. CDR3 protein: CSAWTGGSYEQYF. CDR3 nucleotides: TGCAGCGCCTGGACAGGGGGCTCCTACGAGCAGTACTTC.

The CDR3 bases are TGCGCCAGCAGCTTGGCTGGCGGGAGGGCCTACAATGAGCAGTTCTTC. Its translation is CASSLAGGRAYNEQFF. V is TRBV5-1 and J is TRBJ2-1; 9 bases agree with TRBD2. This CDR3 is 16 amino acids long. Germline lookup yields CDR1 SGHRS and CDR2 YFSETQ. V was pared by 0 bases and J by 2 bases, with 3 bases of the junction left unmatched.

The chain couples TRBV28 to TRBJ1-5, with TRBD1 matching 9 bases. The V segment lost 9 bases and the J segment 2 bases; nucleotides outside the gene matches: 11. The CDR3 covers 16 residues. The germline V gene has CDR1 MDHEN and CDR2 SYDVKM. The CDR3 spells CASRTGEGDGNQPQHF. DNA of the CDR3: TGTGCCAGTCGGACAGGGGAGGGGGATGGCAATCAGCCCCAGCATTTT. The full variable domain, in which reference TRBV28 and TRBJ1-5 provide the parts outside the CDR3, is DVKVTQSSRYLVKRTGEKVFLECVQDMDHENMFWYRQDPGLGLRLIYFSYDVKMKEKGDIPEGYSVSREKKERFSLILESASTNQTSMYLCASRTGEGDGNQPQHFGDGTRLSIL.

As for this clone: Other DNA variants within this sample encode the same CDR3. The J gene is TRBJ2-7, the V gene TRBV6-2 or TRBV6-3; D unclear. The length of the CDR3 is 13 residues. V dropped 3 bases and J dropped 0 bases, with 6 bases sitting between them. Germline V gene data show CDR1 as MNHEY and CDR2 as SVGEGT. CDR3 bases: TGTGCCAGCAGTTATTCCATCTCCTACGAGCAGTACTTC. This gives the protein CASSYSISYEQYF.

The V gene is TRBV2, the J gene TRBJ2-1; 10 bases are shared with TRBD1. Germline V gives CDR1 SNHLY, CDR2 FYNNEI. V dropped 11 bases and J dropped 5; count of bases not matched to a gene: 3. CDR3 length equals 12 residues. CDR3 nucleotide sequence: TGTGCCGAGGGACAGGGGAACAATGAGCAGTTCTTC. Translated: CAEGQGNNEQFF.

The CDR3 DNA reads TGTGCCAGTAGTATATCCGCAGGGGTGGTAAATCAGCCCCAGCATTTT. This translates into CASSISAGVVNQPQHF. The V and J genes are TRBV19 and TRBJ1-5; perhaps TRBD1 as D (6 bases). Germline CDR1 and CDR2: LNHDA and SQIVND (reference sequence). Trimming cost V 2 bases and J 4 bases, with 15 bases left between them. The CDR3 runs 16 residues.

The chain has TRBV5-1 and TRBJ2-2; D is ambiguous. Germline CDR1 reads SGHRS; CDR2 reads YFSETQ. This CDR3 is built from 15 residues. V was pared by 0 bases and J by 1 base, with 7 bases between. The CDR3 region has the DNA TGCGCCAGCAGCTTGGGGGCAGGGAACACCGGGGAGCTGTTTTTT. Its translation: CASSLGAGNTGELFF.

V gene TRBV11-2 combines with J gene TRBJ2-5, with D uncertain. CDR3 length equals 13 residues. CDR1 and CDR2 from the germline V gene are SGHAT and FQNNGV. V dropped 5 bases and J dropped 2 bases, with 9 bases sitting between them. This chain's CDR3 is CASSADMQETQYF. The DNA for the CDR3 is TGTGCCAGCAGCGCCGACATGCAAGAGACCCAGTACTTC.

The chain is built from TRBV18 and TRBJ2-3, with TRBD1 identical over 8 bases. The ends lost 4 bases at V and 1 base at J; junction bases unmatched: 7. Germline values: CDR1 KGHSH, CDR2 LQKENI. This CDR3 has 16 amino acids. CDR3 in amino acids: CASSRRQGIRTDTQYF. As DNA, the CDR3 is TGTGCCAGCTCACGGCGACAGGGGATACGCACAGATACGCAGTATTTT. Together with reference TRBV18 and TRBJ2-3, the CDR3 gives the full variable domain: NAGVMQNPRHLVRRRGQEARLRCSPMKGHSHVYWYRQLPEEGLKFMVYLQKENIIDESGMPKERFSAEFPKEGPSILRIQQVVRGDSAAYFCASSRRQGIRTDTQYFGPGTRLTVL.

V usage is TRBV7-6 and J usage is TRBJ1-2; 7 bases fit TRBD1. Looked up from germline, CDR1 is SGHVS and CDR2 is FNYEAQ. CDR3 size: 16 residues. The ends lost 1 base at V and 3 bases at J; junction bases unmatched: 8. CDR3 in amino acids: CASSLGGSGTDYGYTF. The CDR3 coding sequence is TGTGCCAGCAGCTTAGGGGGGTCCGGGACAGACTATGGCTACACCTTC.

This rearrangement joins TRBV24-1 to TRBJ1-4, with 7 positions matching TRBD1. This CDR3 has 15 residues. Trimming removed 9 bases from V and 1 base from J; junction bases left unmatched: 7. Germline V gene data show CDR1 as KGHDR and CDR2 as SFDVKD. The CDR3 nucleotides read TGTGCCACCCGAAACAGGGGAGGAACTAATGAAAAACTGTTTTTT. This encodes CATRNRGGTNEKLFF.

This chain joins TRBV14 and TRBJ2-2; no clear D. The length of the CDR3 is 14 residues. Trimming took off 0 bases at V and 4 bases at J, with 6 bases between the two ends. CDR1 and CDR2 (germline): SGHDN, FVKESK. The CDR3 sequence: CASSQEPGTGELFF. The CDR3 nucleotides are TGTGCCAGCAGCCAAGAGCCAGGCACCGGGGAGCTGTTTTTT.

The chain is built from TRBV7-6 and TRBJ1-1, with 7 bases matching TRBD1. There are 14 residues in the CDR3. The V segment lost 2 bases and the J segment 2 bases; nucleotides outside the gene matches: 2. CDR1 SGHVS and CDR2 FNYEAQ come from the germline V gene. The CDR3 DNA reads TGTGCCAGCAGCTTAACAGGGGATAACACTGAAGCTTTCTTT. Its protein is CASSLTGDNTEAFF.

This clone came up once. The CDR3 region is CASTRQGDTEAFF. DNA of the CDR3: TGTGCCAGCACCCGACAGGGGGACACTGAAGCTTTCTTT. This chain links TRBV2 with TRBJ1-1, with 9 bases identical to TRBD1. V gave up 7 bases and J gave up 3 bases; unmatched junction bases: 3. Germline values: CDR1 SNHLY, CDR2 FYNNEI. The CDR3 loop spans 13 amino acids.

The genes are TRBV7-2 and TRBJ2-5; D possibly corresponds to TRBD2 (6 bases). V was trimmed by 5 bases and J by 1 base, leaving 11 bases between them. The CDR3 is made up of 14 amino acids. CDR1 and CDR2 (germline): SGHTA, FQGNSA. CDR3 sequence reads: CASSVRGFQETQYF. The CDR3 nucleotides are TGTGCCAGCAGCGTGCGGGGTTTCCAAGAGACCCAGTACTTC.

V is TRBV10-2 and J is TRBJ2-7, with 7 positions matching TRBD2. Looked up from germline, CDR1 is WSHSY and CDR2 is SAAADI. The CDR3 has 14 residues. With V trimmed by 6 bases and J by 7 bases, 12 bases remained unmatched. CDR3 nucleotide sequence: TGCGCCAGCAGCCCCTGGGCGGGAGTGCAGGAGCAGTACTTC. This codes for CASSPWAGVQEQYF.

The chain recombines TRBV5-1 with TRBJ2-3; 11 bases map to TRBD2. Germline V gives CDR1 SGHRS, CDR2 YFSETQ. V gave up 4 bases and J gave up 4 bases; unmatched junction bases: 14. The CDR3 spans 18 residues. CDR3 nucleotides: TGCGCCAGCAGCCAGAACCCGGGACTAGCGGTACCCGCAGATACGCAGTATTTT. This gives the protein CASSQNPGLAVPADTQYF.